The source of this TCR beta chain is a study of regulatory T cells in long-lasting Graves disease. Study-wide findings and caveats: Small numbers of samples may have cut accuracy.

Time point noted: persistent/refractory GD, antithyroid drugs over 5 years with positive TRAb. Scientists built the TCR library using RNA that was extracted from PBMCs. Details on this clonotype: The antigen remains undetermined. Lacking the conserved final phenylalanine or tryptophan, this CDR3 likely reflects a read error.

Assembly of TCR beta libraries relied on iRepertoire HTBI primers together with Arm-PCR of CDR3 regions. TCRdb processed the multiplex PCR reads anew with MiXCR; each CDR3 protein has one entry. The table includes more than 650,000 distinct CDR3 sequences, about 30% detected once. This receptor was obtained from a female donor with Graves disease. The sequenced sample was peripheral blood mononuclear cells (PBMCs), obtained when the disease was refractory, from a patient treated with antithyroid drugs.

CDR3 residues: CASSYVGVDYGYTS. The CDR3 nucleotides are TGTGCCAGCAGTTACGTCGGGGTGGACTATGGCTACACCTCC. The chain uses TRBV6-2 or TRBV6-3 and TRBJ1-2; D is uncertain. CDR1 is MNHEY, CDR2 SVGEGT, per germline. V was clipped by 2 bases and J by 3 bases, with 10 bases between them. The CDR3 has 14 residues.